This T cell receptor beta chain was identified in a study of T cells in Graves' hyperthyroidism and ophthalmopathy. General study points: Also found in blood were most expanded thyroid clonotypes above 0.001.

Template material for amplifying TCR beta CDR3 regions consisted of RNA transcripts. First-round RT-PCR of the TCR CDR3 relied on the HTBI primer set. Using its own MiXCR run on the multiplex PCR reads, TCRdb lists one record per CDR3 protein. The repertoire holds about 840,000 distinct CDR3 sequences, more than 30% seen once, with about 9% in the top ten. Germline assignment: CDR1 SGHTA and CDR2 FQGNSA. The J segment lost 5 bases and the V segment lost 8 bases, leaving 8 bases of the junction unmatched. The CDR3 covers 14 residues. Comment on this clonotype: What it recognizes is unknown.

The clonotype comes from a young man with Graves' hyperthyroidism. The sequencing sample was made of blood. The gene calls are TRBV7-2 and TRBJ1-4, with 7 positions matching TRBD1. CDR3 amino acids: CASRKQGGNEKLFF. In nucleotides, the CDR3 is TGTGCCAGCCGAAAGCAGGGGGGCAATGAAAAACTGTTTTTT.